These 28 T cell receptor beta chains were sequenced from one sample in a study of somatic mutations in cytotoxic T cells in rheumatoid arthritis. The data were produced by immunoSEQ multiplex PCR, yet TCRdb's version contains in-frame clones alone and is incomplete. This sample has approximately 18,000 clones; about 74% occur once, and the top ten carry about 5.1%. The sequenced sample consisted of CD8+ T cells sorted from blood. The receptors come from an adult with rheumatoid arthritis.

The V and J genes are TRBV4-1 and TRBJ2-7; D not certain. Per the germline V gene, CDR1 is MGHRA and CDR2 is YSYEKL. V lost 1 base and J 4 bases, leaving 8 bases between the germline ends. The CDR3 has 13 residues. As DNA, the CDR3 is TGCGCCAGCAGCCAAGGCAGGCCATACGAGCAGTACTTC. Translated: CASSQGRPYEQYF.

This chain joins TRBV30 and TRBJ1-4; D uncertain. The germline V and J ends were trimmed by 3 bases and 5 bases, with 16 bases remaining between them. Germline V gene lookup returns CDR1 GTSNPN and CDR2 SVGIG (reference sequence). The CDR3 runs to 15 residues. The CDR3 sequence: CAWRTFRKKNEKLFF. The CDR3 coding sequence is TGTGCCTGGAGGACCTTCAGGAAGAAGAATGAAAAACTGTTTTTT.

This chain connects TRBV29-1 to TRBJ1-5, with D hard to call. V lost 4 bases and J lost 5, with 6 bases in between. This CDR3 region has 11 residues. Germline CDR1 is SQVTM and CDR2 is ANQGSEA. The CDR3 reads CSVGLDQPQHF. Written as DNA, the CDR3 is TGCAGCGTTGGTCTAGATCAGCCCCAGCATTTT.

The chain joins TRBV4-1 to TRBJ2-1, with 10 bases matching TRBD1. The CDR3 sequence is 14 residues long. Unmatched junction bases numbered 11, after V lost 3 bases and J lost 15 bases. Germline V gene lookup returns CDR1 MGHRA and CDR2 YSYEKL. The CDR3 protein is CASSQYNAGTGVFF. CDR3 sequence (DNA): TGCGCCAGCAGCCAGTACAACGCCGGGACAGGGGTGTTCTTC.

The chain is built from TRBV11-2 and TRBJ1-3, with unresolved D. Germline CDR1 reads SGHAT; CDR2 reads FQNNGV. V gave up 3 bases and J gave up 2 bases, with 11 bases separating them. This CDR3 is built from 15 residues. CDR3 residues: CASSLAFPAGNTIYF. As DNA, the CDR3 is TGTGCCAGCAGCTTGGCCTTCCCGGCTGGAAACACCATATATTTT.

The chain has TRBV28 and TRBJ2-7; 14 bases are a match to TRBD2. V trimming: 6 bases; J trimming: 6 bases; junction bases outside the gene matches: 4. Germline CDR1 reads MDHEN; CDR2 reads SYDVKM. The CDR3 is made up of 14 amino acids. Here the CDR3 DNA reads TGTGCCAGCAGGACTAGCGGGGGGGCCGGCGAGCAGTACTTC. This translates into CASRTSGGAGEQYF.

The chain joins TRBV27 to TRBJ2-7; a weak D match, TRBD2 (5 bases). Trimming stripped 5 bases from V and 6 bases from J, with 14 bases between. Germline V gives CDR1 MNHEY, CDR2 SMNVEV (reference sequence). The CDR3 is made up of 13 amino acids. CDR3 sequence: CASSVYPTSEQYF. CDR3 sequence (DNA): TGTGCCAGCAGTGTGTACCCCACTAGCGAGCAGTACTTC.

This chain connects TRBV7-9 to TRBJ2-1; D call uncertain. Trimming pared 1 base from V and 7 bases from J, leaving 8 bases between. Germline CDR1 reads SEHNR; CDR2 reads FQNEAQ (reference sequence). CDR3 size: 13 residues. CDR3: CASSLDSQNEQFF. The CDR3 nucleotides read TGTGCCAGCAGCTTAGACAGTCAGAATGAGCAGTTCTTC.

The rearrangement uses TRBV27 and TRBJ2-7; D possibly corresponds to TRBD1 (6 bases). Trimming removed 8 bases from V and 4 bases from J, with 18 bases in between. CDR3 length: 14 residues. CDR1 is MNHEY and CDR2 is SMNVEV in the germline V gene (reference sequence). Written as DNA, the CDR3 is TGTGCCAGCTCGCCCGGGTGGGGGCCGTACGAGCAGTACTTC. Translating it yields CASSPGWGPYEQYF.

This clone appeared a single time. CDR3 bases: TGTGCCATCAGGGGCCAGACAGATCCCTACGAGCAGTACTTC. It encodes CAIRGQTDPYEQYF. The chain recombines TRBV10-3 with TRBJ2-7, with D tentatively TRBD1 (5 bases). Germline values: CDR1 ENHRY, CDR2 SYGVKD. Trimming removed 6 bases at V and 2 bases at J, with 14 bases between. This CDR3 has 14 amino acids.

V is TRBV5-4 and J is TRBJ2-1; D is ambiguous. This CDR3 is 18 amino acids long. V shed 3 bases and J shed 2 bases, with 21 bases lying between them. Germline CDR1 is SGHNT and CDR2 is YYREEE (reference sequence). As DNA, the CDR3 is TGTGCCAGCAGCTGGAGCCCAGGTTTCAGGCATACCTACAATGAGCAGTTCTTC. Amino acid sequence: CASSWSPGFRHTYNEQFF.

The chain has TRBV5-6 and TRBJ1-2, with no clear D. Trimming removed 0 bases at V and 4 bases at J, with 19 bases between. This CDR3 has 17 amino acids. The germline V gene encodes CDR1 SGHDT and CDR2 YYEEEE. The CDR3, as DNA: TGTGCCAGCAGCTTGGATGCAGGTTGGTCCGATCCCTATGGCTACACCTTC. Protein sequence: CASSLDAGWSDPYGYTF.

The CDR3 DNA is TGTGCCAGTACCCCAGGGGCGGGGGCCTCAGATACGCAGTATTTT. It specifies CASTPGAGASDTQYF. The rearrangement links TRBV19 to TRBJ2-3; a possible D gene is TRBD2 (7 bases). V was shortened by 7 bases and J by 4 bases, with 18 bases between the two germline ends. The CDR3 runs 15 residues. From germline, CDR1 is LNHDA and CDR2 SQIVND (reference sequence).

The chain is built from TRBV7-9 and TRBJ2-1; D gene unclear. There are 14 residues in the CDR3. Germline CDR1 SEHNR, CDR2 FQNEAQ (reference sequence). V shed 3 bases and J shed 4 bases, with 10 bases lying between them. CDR3 DNA: TGTGCCAGCAGCTTGGGTCCCAATTACAATGAGCAGTTCTTC. It yields the protein CASSLGPNYNEQFF.

In its sample, this clone was seen once. The J gene is TRBJ2-1, the V gene TRBV6-5, with D maybe TRBD2 (6 bases). V dropped 6 bases and J dropped 7 bases, with 16 bases sitting between them. The CDR3 runs 14 residues. The germline V gene encodes CDR1 MNHEY and CDR2 SVGAGI. The CDR3 here is CASSAGRHENEQFF. In DNA form, the CDR3 reads TGTGCCAGCAGCGCCGGGAGACATGAGAATGAGCAGTTCTTC.

This rearrangement joins TRBV30 to TRBJ2-3; 12 positions match TRBD2. The V and J ends lost 1 base and 4 bases, in that order; junction bases with no gene match: 6. CDR3 length: 16 amino acids. The germline gives CDR1 GTSNPN, CDR2 SVGIG (reference sequence). The CDR3 DNA follows: TGTGCCTGGAGTGGGACTAGCGGGGCGGACGCAGATACGCAGTATTTT. Its translation: CAWSGTSGADADTQYF. The entire variable domain, with the rest obtained from reference TRBV30 and TRBJ2-3, is as follows: SQTIHQWPATLVQPVGSPLSLECTVEGTSNPNLYWYRQAAGRGLQLLFYSVGIGQISSEVPQNLSASRPQDRQFILSSKKLLLSDSGFYLCAWSGTSGADADTQYFGPGTRLTVL.

The chain is built from TRBV5-8 and TRBJ2-7; no definite D call. Between the trimmed V and J ends, which lost 2 bases and 6 bases, there was a span of 15 bases. Germline V gene data show CDR1 as SGHTS and CDR2 as YDEGEE. This CDR3 is built from 14 residues. The CDR3 DNA reads as TGTGCCAGCAGCTTTCCCCTTTCCTTGACCGAGCAGTACTTC. This gives the protein CASSFPLSLTEQYF.

This sequence joins TRBV10-2 and TRBJ2-7, with a possible D match to TRBD1 (6 bases). Trimming removed 8 bases at V and 6 bases at J, with 11 bases between. The CDR3 runs to 11 residues. The germline V gene encodes CDR1 WSHSY and CDR2 SAAADI. CDR3: CASGPRGEQYF. CDR3 DNA sequence: TGCGCCAGCGGACCCAGGGGCGAGCAGTACTTC.

This clone was counted between two and nine times. This chain connects TRBV19 to TRBJ2-4; 10 positions agree with TRBD2. Germline V gene lookup returns CDR1 LNHDA and CDR2 SQIVND (reference sequence). The length of the CDR3 is 13 residues. The V segment lost 6 bases and the J segment 7 bases; nucleotides outside the gene matches: 3. As DNA, the CDR3 is TGTGCCAGTAGCATTAGCGGGGGGAACATTCAGTACTTC. Protein: CASSISGGNIQYF.

This clone was picked up a small number of times. The gene calls are TRBV29-1 and TRBJ2-1; D ambiguous. The CDR3 totals 11 residues. Trimming removed 6 bases at V and 4 bases at J, with 7 bases between. CDR1 and CDR2 from the germline V gene are SQVTM and ANQGSEA. The DNA of the CDR3 is TGCAGCGTCGGCCGGTACAATGAGCAGTTCTTC. Its protein is CSVGRYNEQFF.

This clone was seen more than once but under ten times. The chain carries TRBV11-2 and TRBJ2-7; D is uncertain. Looked up from germline, CDR1 is SGHAT and CDR2 is FQNNGV. V lost 4 bases and J 1 base, leaving 2 bases between the germline ends. This CDR3 has 11 amino acids. As DNA, the CDR3 is TGTGCCAGCAGCTATTCCTACGAGCAGTACTTC. The encoded protein is CASSYSYEQYF.

This chain joins TRBV5-1 and TRBJ2-7; TRBD1 matches 8 bases. The CDR3 has 14 amino acids. The J segment lost 1 base and the V segment lost 4 bases, leaving 4 bases of the junction unmatched. Per germline, CDR1 SGHRS and CDR2 YFSETQ. The CDR3 protein is CASSMTGESYEQYF. Here the CDR3 DNA reads TGCGCCAGCAGCATGACAGGGGAATCCTACGAGCAGTACTTC.

This sequence joins TRBV7-7 and TRBJ1-1; no firm D call. The CDR3 runs 13 residues. Trimming pared 1 base from V and 6 bases from J, leaving 9 bases between. Germline lookup yields CDR1 SSHAT and CDR2 FNYEAQ (reference sequence). The CDR3 spells CASSLDPSAEAFF. In DNA form, the CDR3 reads TGTGCCAGCAGCTTAGATCCGAGTGCTGAAGCTTTCTTT.

This rearrangement joins TRBV5-6 to TRBJ1-1, with TRBD1 as a possible D gene (5 bases). This CDR3 region has 12 residues. Germline loops: CDR1 SGHDT, CDR2 YYEEEE. Trimming stripped 2 bases from V and 11 bases from J, with 13 bases between. DNA of the CDR3: TGTGCCAGCAGCTTTGGGGGGTTCATTGCTTTCTTT. Protein: CASSFGGFIAFF.

The V gene is TRBV7-9, the J gene TRBJ1-2; D might be TRBD1 (6 bases). The CDR3 runs 14 residues. Germline V lookup: CDR1 SEHNR, CDR2 FQNEAQ (reference sequence). V lost 3 bases to trimming and J lost 0 bases, with 8 bases between them. This CDR3 reads CASSFGGSNYGYTF. The CDR3 DNA reads TGTGCCAGCAGCTTTGGGGGCTCTAACTATGGCTACACCTTC.

The rearrangement uses TRBV4-1 and TRBJ2-5; TRBD1 or TRBD2 may be the D gene (6 bases each). From germline, CDR1 is MGHRA and CDR2 YSYEKL. V gave up 1 base and J gave up 4 bases, with 13 bases separating them. This CDR3 spans 15 amino acids. The DNA for the CDR3 is TGCGCCAGCAGCCAAGCGGCAGGGGAGGTAGAGACCCAGTACTTC. It is translated as CASSQAAGEVETQYF.

The genes are TRBV7-9 and TRBJ1-5; 7 bases map to TRBD1. The germline V gene has CDR1 SEHNR and CDR2 FQNEAQ (reference sequence). Germline trimming cut 4 bases from V and 5 bases from J; bases unmatched to any gene: 8. The CDR3 has 15 residues. The CDR3 is CASSYGQDPYQPQHF. CDR3 in DNA: TGTGCCAGCAGCTACGGACAGGACCCCTATCAGCCCCAGCATTTT.

The gene calls are TRBV19 and TRBJ2-1, with D perhaps matching TRBD2 (5 bases). CDR3 length equals 14 residues. V gave up 2 bases and J gave up 4 bases, with 9 bases separating them. The germline CDR1 and CDR2 sequences are LNHDA and SQIVND (reference sequence). CDR3: CASSIRPGYNEQFF. CDR3 DNA: TGTGCCAGTAGTATACGACCGGGGTACAATGAGCAGTTCTTC.